This TCR beta chain stems from a study of blood T cells in healthy people across ages. Broader study findings: Without sorted subsets, naive and antigen-experienced compartments could not be conclusively compared.

V shed 5 bases, J shed 4 bases, and the junction held 3 bases outside the gene matches. The CDR3 sequence is 13 residues long. The germline V gene has CDR1 SGHTA and CDR2 FQGNSA. A second PCR of roughly 7 to 11 cycles used a sample-barcoded 5' primer and a J-beta primer mix. Every molecule of cDNA carried a tag from a template-switch adaptor with 12 random nucleotides. TCRdb re-derived calls from the 5' RACE reads in MiXCR, one entry per CDR3 protein. The table includes roughly 1,100,000 distinct CDR3 sequences, about 23% detected once. This clonotype was detected only a few times. Its antigen is unidentified. Separately, the same data were catalogued under a study of T cells of mothers and their children. That source adds: Biologically related mothers and children overlapped slightly more than unrelated pairs, a non-significant difference.

The chain carries TRBV7-2 and TRBJ1-2, with 8 positions matching TRBD1. The receptor comes from a girl aged 2 to 10 in good health. The specimen sequenced was blood. For the CDR3, the DNA is TGTGCCAGCAGCCGGGACAGGAGCTATGGCTACACCTTC. This codes for CASSRDRSYGYTF.